What follows describes a single TCR beta chain. These data are taken from a study of T cell changes during pregnancy in multiple sclerosis. The CDR3 is 16 amino acids. V was cut by 5 bases and J by 6 bases, with 20 bases left in between. The germline V gene has CDR1 SGHVS and CDR2 FNYEAQ. Sequencing was performed with immunoSEQ multiplex PCR; in TCRdb, only in-frame clones are kept and a portion is missing. This sample carries 70,000 to 90,000 clones, about 89% of them seen once, and the ten largest clones take approximately 3.3%. This specimen was PBMCs, taken in the first trimester of pregnancy. This receptor was identified in a female donor in good health, serving as a control in a pregnancy study. Some clones in this sample may be carry-over from other donors' samples. The V call is TRBV7-6, the J call TRBJ2-1; maybe TRBD2 (6 bases). The chain's CDR3 is CASSPVGTVGRNEQFF. The CDR3 region has the DNA TGTGCCAGCAGCCCAGTGGGGACTGTGGGGCGCAATGAGCAGTTCTTC. Supplemented by reference TRBV7-6 and TRBJ2-1, the full variable domain reads GAGVSQSPRYKVTKRGQDVALRCDPISGHVSLYWYRQALGQGPEFLTYFNYEAQQDKSGLPNDRFSAERPEGSISTLTIQRTEQRDSAMYRCASSPVGTVGRNEQFFGPGTRLTVL.